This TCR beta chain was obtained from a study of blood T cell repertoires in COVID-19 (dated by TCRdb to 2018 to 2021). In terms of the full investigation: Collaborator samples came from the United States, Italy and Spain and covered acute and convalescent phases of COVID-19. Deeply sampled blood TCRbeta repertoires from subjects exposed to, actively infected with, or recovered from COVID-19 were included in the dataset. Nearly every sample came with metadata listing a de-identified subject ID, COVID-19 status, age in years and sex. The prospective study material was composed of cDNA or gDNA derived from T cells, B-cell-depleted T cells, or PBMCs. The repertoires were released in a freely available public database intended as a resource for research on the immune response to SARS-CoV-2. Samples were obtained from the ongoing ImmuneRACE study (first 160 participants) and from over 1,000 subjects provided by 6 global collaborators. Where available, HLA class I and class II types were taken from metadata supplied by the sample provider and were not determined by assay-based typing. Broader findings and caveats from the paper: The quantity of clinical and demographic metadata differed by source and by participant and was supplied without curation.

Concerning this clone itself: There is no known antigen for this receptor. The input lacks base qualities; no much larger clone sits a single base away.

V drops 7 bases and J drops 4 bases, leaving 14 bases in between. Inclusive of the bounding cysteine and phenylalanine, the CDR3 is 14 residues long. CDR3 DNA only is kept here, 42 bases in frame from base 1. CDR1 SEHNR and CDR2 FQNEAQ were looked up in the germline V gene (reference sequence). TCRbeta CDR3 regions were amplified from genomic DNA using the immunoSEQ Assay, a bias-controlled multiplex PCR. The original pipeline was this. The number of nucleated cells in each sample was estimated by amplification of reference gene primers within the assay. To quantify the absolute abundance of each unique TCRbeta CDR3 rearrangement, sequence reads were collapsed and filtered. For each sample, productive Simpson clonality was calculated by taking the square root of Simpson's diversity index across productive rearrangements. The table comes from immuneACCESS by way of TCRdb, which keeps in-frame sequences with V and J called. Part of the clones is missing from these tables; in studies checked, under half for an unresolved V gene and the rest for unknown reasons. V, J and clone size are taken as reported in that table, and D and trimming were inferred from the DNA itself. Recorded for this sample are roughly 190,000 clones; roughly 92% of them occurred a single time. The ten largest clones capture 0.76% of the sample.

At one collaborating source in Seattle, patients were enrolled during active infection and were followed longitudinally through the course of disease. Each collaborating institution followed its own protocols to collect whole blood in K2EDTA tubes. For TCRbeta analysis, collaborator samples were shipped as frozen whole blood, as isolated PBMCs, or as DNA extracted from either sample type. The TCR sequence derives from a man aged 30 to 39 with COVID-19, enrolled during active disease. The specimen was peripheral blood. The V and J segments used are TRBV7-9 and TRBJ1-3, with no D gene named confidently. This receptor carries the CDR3 CASIREGGGNTIYF. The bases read TGTGCCAGCATCCGGGAAGGCGGCGGAAACACCATATATTTT.